The clone carrying this T cell receptor (beta chain) was recorded only once. Its antigen is undetermined. Trimming stripped 0 bases from V and 4 bases from J, with 9 bases between. The germline V gene encodes CDR1 KGHSH and CDR2 LQKENI. The CDR3 is 15 amino acids. Data came from immunoSEQ multiplex PCR; TCRdb stores just in-frame clones and leaves some out. This sample has 150,000 to 200,000 clones, with roughly nine tenths found just once. The sample is drawn from a study of T cell responses to AZD1222 COVID-19 vaccine. General study results and limits: Vaccine-associated CD4 TCRs spanned spike, dominant at 160-218 and 743-854. Most donors were white British and more were female, and clonal diversity was possibly underestimated. At study baseline, merely five or six AZD1222 recipients were seropositive.

The chain joins TRBV18 to TRBJ2-2; no definite D call. This sequence originates from an adult in good health. Here the sequenced sample was peripheral blood, taken on day 0 of AZD1222 vaccination. This chain's CDR3 is CASSPPTHSTGELFF. In nucleotides, the CDR3 is TGTGCCAGCTCACCACCGACACACAGCACCGGGGAGCTGTTTTTT.